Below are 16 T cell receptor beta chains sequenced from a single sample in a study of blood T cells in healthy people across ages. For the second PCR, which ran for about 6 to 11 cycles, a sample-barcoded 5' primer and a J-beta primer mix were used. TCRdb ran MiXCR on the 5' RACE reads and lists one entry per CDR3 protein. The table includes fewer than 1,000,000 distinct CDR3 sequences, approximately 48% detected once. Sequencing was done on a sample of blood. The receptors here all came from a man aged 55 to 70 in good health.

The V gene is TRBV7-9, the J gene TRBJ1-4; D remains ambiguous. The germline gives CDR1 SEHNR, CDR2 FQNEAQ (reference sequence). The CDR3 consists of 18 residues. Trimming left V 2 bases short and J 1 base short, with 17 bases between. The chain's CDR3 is CASSLPATLAITNEKLFF. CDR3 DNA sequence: TGTGCCAGCAGCTTACCGGCCACCTTAGCTATAACTAATGAAAAACTGTTTTTT.

The CDR3 coding sequence is TGTGCCAGCAGCTCGCCTCGAATCGGACGTTTCGGGGACACTGAAGCTTTCTTT. Translation: CASSSPRIGRFGDTEAFF. V usage is TRBV5-4 and J usage is TRBJ1-1; unclear D gene. Germline CDR1 reads SGHNT; CDR2 reads YYREEE (reference sequence). The CDR3 contains 18 residues. With 3 bases removed from V and 3 bases from J, the gap between germline ends came to 24 bases. The variable domain in full, completed from reference TRBV5-4 and TRBJ1-1, reads ETGVTQSPTHLIKTRGQQVTLRCSSQSGHNTVSWYQQALGQGPQFIFQYYREEENGRGNFPPRFSGLQFPNYSSELNVNALELDDSALYLCASSSPRIGRFGDTEAFFGQGTRLTVV.

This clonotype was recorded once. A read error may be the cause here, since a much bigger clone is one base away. Here the CDR3 reads CASSRDNYEQFF. CDR3 sequence (DNA): TGTGCCAGCAGCCGGGACAACTACGAGCAGTTCTTC. The chain is built from TRBV7-9 and TRBJ2-1, with a possible D match to TRBD1 (6 bases). V was cut by 5 bases and J by 10 bases, with 12 bases left in between. CDR1 and CDR2 (germline): SEHNR, FQNEAQ (reference sequence). The CDR3 is 12 residues long.

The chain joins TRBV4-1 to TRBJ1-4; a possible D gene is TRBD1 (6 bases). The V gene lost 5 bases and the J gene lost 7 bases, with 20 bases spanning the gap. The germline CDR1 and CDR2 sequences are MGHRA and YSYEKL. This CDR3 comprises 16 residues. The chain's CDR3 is CASSKTTGNWAEKLFF. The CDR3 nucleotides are TGCGCCAGCAGCAAAACCACAGGGAATTGGGCTGAAAAACTGTTTTTT.

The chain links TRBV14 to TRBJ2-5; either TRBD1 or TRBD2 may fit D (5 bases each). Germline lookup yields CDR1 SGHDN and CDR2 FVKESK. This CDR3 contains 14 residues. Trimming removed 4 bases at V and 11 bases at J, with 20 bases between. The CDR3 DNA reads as TGTGCCAGCAGCCCCACTACGACCCGAGGGGAGCAGTACTTC. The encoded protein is CASSPTTTRGEQYF.

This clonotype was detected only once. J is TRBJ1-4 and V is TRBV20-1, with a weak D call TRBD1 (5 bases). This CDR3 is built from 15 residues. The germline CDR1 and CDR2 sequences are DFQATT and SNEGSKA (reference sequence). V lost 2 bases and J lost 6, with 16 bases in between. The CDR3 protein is CSARPYPDKDEKLFF. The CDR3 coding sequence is TGCAGTGCTAGACCTTATCCGGACAAGGATGAAAAACTGTTTTTT.

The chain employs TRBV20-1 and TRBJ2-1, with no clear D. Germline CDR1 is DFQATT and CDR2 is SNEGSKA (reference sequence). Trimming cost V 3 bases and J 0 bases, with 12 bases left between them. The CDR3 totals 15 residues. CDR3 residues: CSARVSPSSYNEQFF. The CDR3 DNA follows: TGCAGTGCTAGGGTCTCGCCAAGCTCCTACAATGAGCAGTTCTTC.

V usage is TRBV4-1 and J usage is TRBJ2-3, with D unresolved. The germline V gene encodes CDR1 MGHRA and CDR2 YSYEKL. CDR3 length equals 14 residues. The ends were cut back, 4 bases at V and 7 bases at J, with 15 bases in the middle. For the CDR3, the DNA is TGCGCCAGCAGCCCACCTAACGACGGCTATACGCAGTATTTT. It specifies CASSPPNDGYTQYF.

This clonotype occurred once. The CDR3 is CASSSVPNSGELFF. CDR3 nucleotide sequence: TGTGCCAGCAGCTCCGTCCCCAACTCCGGGGAGCTGTTTTTT. The chain carries TRBV7-9 and TRBJ2-2; D is ambiguous. The CDR3 consists of 14 residues. Germline V gene lookup returns CDR1 SEHNR and CDR2 FQNEAQ (reference sequence). Trimming removed 4 bases from V and 6 bases from J, with 12 bases in between.

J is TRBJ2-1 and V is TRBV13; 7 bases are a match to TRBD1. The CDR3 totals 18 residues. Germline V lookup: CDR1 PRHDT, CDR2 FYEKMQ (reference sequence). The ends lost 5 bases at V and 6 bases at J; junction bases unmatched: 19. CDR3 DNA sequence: TGTGCCAGCAGCAACATAGTCGAGGCCGGGACAGAAGCCAATGAGCAGTTCTTC. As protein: CASSNIVEAGTEANEQFF.

The CDR3 nucleotides read TGTGCCAGCAGCCTGCTTAGGGGGGGTGATCAAGAGACCCAGTACTTC. Encoded protein: CASSLLRGGDQETQYF. The chain uses TRBV7-2 and TRBJ2-5, with D perhaps matching TRBD2 (7 bases). CDR1 and CDR2 from the germline V gene are SGHTA and FQGNSA. Deletions cut 5 bases from V and 2 bases from J, with 18 bases between. This CDR3 region has 16 residues.

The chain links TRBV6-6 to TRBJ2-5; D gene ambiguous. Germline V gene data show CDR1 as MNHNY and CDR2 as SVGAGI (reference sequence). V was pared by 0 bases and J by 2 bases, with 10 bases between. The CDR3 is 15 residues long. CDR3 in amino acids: CASSYSPDKQETQYF. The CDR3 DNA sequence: TGTGCCAGCAGTTACTCGCCAGACAAGCAAGAGACCCAGTACTTC.

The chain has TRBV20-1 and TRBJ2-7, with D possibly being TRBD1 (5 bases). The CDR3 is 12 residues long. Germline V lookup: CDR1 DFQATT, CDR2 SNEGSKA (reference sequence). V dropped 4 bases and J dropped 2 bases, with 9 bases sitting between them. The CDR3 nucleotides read TGCAGTGCTACAGGACACACCTACGAGCAGTACTTC. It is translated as CSATGHTYEQYF.

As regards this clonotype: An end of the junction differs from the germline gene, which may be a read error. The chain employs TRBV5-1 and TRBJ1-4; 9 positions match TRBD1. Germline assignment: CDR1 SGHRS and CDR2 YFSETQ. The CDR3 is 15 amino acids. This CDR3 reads CTSSEQGAEDEKLFF. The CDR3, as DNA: TGCACCAGCAGCGAACAGGGGGCGGAGGATGAAAAACTGTTTTTT. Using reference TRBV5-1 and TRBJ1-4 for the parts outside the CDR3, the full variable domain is KAGVTQTPRYLIKTRGQQVTLSCSPISGHRSVSWYQQTPGQGLQFLFEYFSETQRNKGNFPGRFSGRQFSNSRSEMNVSTLELGDSALYLCTSSEQGAEDEKLFFGSGTQLSVL.

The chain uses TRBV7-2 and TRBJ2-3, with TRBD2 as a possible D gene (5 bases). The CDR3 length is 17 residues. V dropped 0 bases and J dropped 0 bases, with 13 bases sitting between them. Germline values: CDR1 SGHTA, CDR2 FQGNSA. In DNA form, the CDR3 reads TGTGCCAGCAGCTTAGCGAGAGGAGGTCCTAGCACAGATACGCAGTATTTT. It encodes CASSLARGGPSTDTQYF.

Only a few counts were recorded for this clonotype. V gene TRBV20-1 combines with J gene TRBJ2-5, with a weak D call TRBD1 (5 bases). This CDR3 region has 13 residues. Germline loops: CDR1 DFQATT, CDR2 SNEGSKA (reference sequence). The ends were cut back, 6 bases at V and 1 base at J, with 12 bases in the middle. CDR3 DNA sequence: TGCAGTGCGCTGGCCCAGGGCCAAGAGACCCAGTACTTC. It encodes CSALAQGQETQYF.